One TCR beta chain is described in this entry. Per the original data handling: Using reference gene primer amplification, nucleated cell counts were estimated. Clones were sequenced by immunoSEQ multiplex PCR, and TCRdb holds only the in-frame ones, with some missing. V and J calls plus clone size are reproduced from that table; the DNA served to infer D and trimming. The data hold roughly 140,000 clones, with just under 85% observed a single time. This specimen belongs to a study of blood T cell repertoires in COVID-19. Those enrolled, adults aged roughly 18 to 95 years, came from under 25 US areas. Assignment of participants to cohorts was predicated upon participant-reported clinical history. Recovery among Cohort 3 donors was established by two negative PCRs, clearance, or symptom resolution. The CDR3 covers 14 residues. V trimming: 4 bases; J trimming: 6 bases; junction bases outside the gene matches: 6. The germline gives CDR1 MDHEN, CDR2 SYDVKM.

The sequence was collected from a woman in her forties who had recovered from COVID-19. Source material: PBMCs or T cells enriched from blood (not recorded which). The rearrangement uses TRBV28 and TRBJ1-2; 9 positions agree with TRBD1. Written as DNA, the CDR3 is TGTGCCAGCAGTTCTAACAGGGGGCGCGATGGCTACACCTTC. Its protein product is CASSSNRGRDGYTF.